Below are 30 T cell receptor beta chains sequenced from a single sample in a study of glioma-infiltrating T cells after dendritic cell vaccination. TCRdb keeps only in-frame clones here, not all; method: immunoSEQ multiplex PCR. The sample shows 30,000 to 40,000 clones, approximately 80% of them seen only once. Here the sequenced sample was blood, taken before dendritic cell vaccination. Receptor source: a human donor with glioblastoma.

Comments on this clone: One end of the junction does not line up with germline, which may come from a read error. CDR3 nucleotide sequence: TGCGCCAGCAGCCAGTCGAGGGGGCTGGGTTCACCCCTCCACTTT. Amino acid sequence: CASSQSRGLGSPLHF. The V gene is TRBV5-4, the J gene TRBJ1-6; 7 bases match TRBD1. This CDR3 spans 15 amino acids. Germline values: CDR1 SGHNT, CDR2 YYREEE (reference sequence).

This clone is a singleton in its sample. The CDR3: CASSPGQGYTGELFF. In DNA, the CDR3 is TGTGCCAGCAGTCCCGGACAGGGGTACACCGGGGAGCTGTTTTTT. V usage is TRBV6-4 and J usage is TRBJ2-2; 9 nucleotides align to TRBD1. This CDR3 region has 15 residues. J gave up 3 bases and V 5 bases, and 4 bases lay outside the gene matches. Germline V gives CDR1 MRHNA, CDR2 SNTAGT.

As DNA, the CDR3 is TGTGCCAGCTCTAGCGGGGGTCTTTCCTACAATGAGCAGTTCTTC. It translates to CASSSGGLSYNEQFF. This chain connects TRBV7-6 to TRBJ2-1; 10 bases match TRBD2. Germline V gene sequence: CDR1 SGHVS, CDR2 FNYEAQ. V trimming: 8 bases; J trimming: 1 base; junction bases outside the gene matches: 5. The CDR3 length is 15 residues.

CDR3 DNA sequence: TGTGCCAGCAGCGCACAGACTAGCGGGGTTTACAATGAGCAGTTCTTC. This gives the protein CASSAQTSGVYNEQFF. V is TRBV7-3 and J is TRBJ2-1, with 11 bases fitting TRBD2. Trimming cost V 5 bases and J 4 bases; bases outside gene matches: 7. Per the germline V gene, CDR1 is SGHTA and CDR2 is FQGTGA. This CDR3 region has 16 residues. Combining the CDR3 with reference TRBV7-3 and TRBJ2-1 gives the whole variable domain GAGVSQTPSNKVTEKGKYVELRCDPISGHTALYWYRQSLGQGPEFLIYFQGTGAADDSGLPNDRFFAVRPEGSVSTLKIQRTERGDSAVYLCASSAQTSGVYNEQFFGPGTRLTVL.

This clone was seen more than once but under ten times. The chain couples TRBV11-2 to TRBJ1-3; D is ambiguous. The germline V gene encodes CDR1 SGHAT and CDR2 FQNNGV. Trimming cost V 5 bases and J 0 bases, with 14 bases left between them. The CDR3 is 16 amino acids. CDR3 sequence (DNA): TGTGCCAGCAGCGGGAGGTCAGCTAGCTCTGGAAACACCATATATTTT. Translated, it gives CASSGRSASSGNTIYF.

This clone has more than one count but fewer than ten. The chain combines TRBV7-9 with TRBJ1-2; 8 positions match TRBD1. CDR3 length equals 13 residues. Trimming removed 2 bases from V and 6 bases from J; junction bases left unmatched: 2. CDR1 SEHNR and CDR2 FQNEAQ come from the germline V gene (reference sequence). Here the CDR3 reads CASSLSTGDGYTF. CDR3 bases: TGTGCCAGCAGCTTATCGACAGGGGATGGCTACACCTTC. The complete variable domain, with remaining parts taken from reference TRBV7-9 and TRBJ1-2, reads DTGVSQNPRHKITKRGQNVTFRCDPISEHNRLYWYRQTLGQGPEFLTYFQNEAQLEKSRLLSDRFSAERPKGSFSTLEIQRTEQGDSAMYLCASSLSTGDGYTFGSGTRLTVV.

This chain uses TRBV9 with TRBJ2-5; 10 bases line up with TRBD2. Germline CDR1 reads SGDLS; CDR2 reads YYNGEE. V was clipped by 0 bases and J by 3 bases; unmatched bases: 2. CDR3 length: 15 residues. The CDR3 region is CASSVDGLAEETQYF. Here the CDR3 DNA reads TGTGCCAGCAGCGTAGATGGACTAGCGGAAGAGACCCAGTACTTC.

CDR3 amino acids: CASSPQGRPSYEQYF. DNA for the CDR3: TGTGCCAGCAGTCCACAGGGGCGACCCTCCTACGAGCAGTACTTC. The J gene is TRBJ2-7, the V gene TRBV6-5, with 7 positions matching TRBD1. Germline V gene data show CDR1 as MNHEY and CDR2 as SVGAGI. The V segment lost 5 bases and the J segment 0 bases; nucleotides outside the gene matches: 7. The CDR3 is 15 amino acids.

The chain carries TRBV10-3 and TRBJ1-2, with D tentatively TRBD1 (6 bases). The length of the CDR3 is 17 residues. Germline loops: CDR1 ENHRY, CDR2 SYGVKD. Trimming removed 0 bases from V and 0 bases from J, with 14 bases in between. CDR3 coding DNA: TGTGCCATCAGTGAGTCCCAAACACAGGGTTCTAACTATGGCTACACCTTC. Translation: CAISESQTQGSNYGYTF.

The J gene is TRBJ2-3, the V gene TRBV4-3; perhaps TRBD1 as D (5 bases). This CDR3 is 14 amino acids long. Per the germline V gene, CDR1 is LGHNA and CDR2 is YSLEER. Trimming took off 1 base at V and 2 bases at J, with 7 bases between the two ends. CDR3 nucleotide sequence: TGCGCCAGCAGCCAAGTCGGACACACAGATACGCAGTATTTT. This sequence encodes CASSQVGHTDTQYF.

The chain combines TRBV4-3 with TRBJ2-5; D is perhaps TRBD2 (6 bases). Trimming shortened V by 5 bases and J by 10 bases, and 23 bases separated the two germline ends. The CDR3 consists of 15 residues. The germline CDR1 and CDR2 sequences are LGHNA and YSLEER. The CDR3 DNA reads TGCGCCAGCAGCATGTCGGCCAGGGACTTTTCGGACCAGTACTTC. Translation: CASSMSARDFSDQYF.

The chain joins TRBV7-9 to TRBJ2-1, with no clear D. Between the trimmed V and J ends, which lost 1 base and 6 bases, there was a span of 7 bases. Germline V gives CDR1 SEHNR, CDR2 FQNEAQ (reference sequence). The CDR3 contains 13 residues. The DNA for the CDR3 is TGTGCCAGCAGCTTAGGCTCAGGCAATGAGCAGTTCTTC. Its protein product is CASSLGSGNEQFF.

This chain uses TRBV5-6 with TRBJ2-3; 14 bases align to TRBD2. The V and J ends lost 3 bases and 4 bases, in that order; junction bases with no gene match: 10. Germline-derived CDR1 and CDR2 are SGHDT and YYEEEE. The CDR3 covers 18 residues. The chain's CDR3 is CASSSPRLAGGPPDTQYF. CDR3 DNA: TGTGCCAGCAGCTCGCCCCGACTAGCGGGGGGGCCCCCAGATACGCAGTATTTT.

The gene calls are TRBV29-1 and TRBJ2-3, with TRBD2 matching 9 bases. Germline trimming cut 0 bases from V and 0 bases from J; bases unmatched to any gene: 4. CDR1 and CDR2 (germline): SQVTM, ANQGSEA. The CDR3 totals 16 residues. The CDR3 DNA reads TGCAGCGTTGAAGACCGACTAGCGGTAAGCACAGATACGCAGTATTTT. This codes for CSVEDRLAVSTDTQYF.

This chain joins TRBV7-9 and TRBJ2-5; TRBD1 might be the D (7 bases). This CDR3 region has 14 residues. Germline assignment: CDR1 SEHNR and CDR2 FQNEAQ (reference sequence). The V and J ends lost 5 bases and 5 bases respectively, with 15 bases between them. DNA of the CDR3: TGTGCCAGCAGCCTGAACCAGGGGGGTGAGACCCAGTACTTC. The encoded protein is CASSLNQGGETQYF.

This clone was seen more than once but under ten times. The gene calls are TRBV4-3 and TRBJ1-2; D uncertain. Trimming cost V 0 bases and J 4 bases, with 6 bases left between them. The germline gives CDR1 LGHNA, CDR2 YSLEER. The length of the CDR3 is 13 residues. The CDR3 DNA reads TGCGCCAGCAGCCAAGATTTCGGCTATGGCTACACCTTC. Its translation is CASSQDFGYGYTF.

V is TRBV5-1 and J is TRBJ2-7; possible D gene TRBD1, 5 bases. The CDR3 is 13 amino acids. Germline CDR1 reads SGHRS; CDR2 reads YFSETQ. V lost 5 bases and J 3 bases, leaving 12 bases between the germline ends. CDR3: CASRMGLLYEQYF. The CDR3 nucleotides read TGCGCCAGCAGAATGGGGCTGCTCTACGAGCAGTACTTC.

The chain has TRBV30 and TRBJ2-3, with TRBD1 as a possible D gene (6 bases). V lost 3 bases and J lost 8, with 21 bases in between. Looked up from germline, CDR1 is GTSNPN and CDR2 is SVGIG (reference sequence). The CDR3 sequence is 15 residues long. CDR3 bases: TGTGCCTGGAGCTCCTCTCCCAAAAAAGGGGGTACGCAGTATTTT. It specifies CAWSSSPKKGGTQYF.

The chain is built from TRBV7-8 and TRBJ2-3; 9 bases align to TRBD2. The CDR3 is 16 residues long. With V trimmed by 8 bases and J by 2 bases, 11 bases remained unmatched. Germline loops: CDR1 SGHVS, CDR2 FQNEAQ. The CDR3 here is CASGGASGVTTDTQYF. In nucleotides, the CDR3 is TGTGCCAGCGGGGGGGCTAGCGGGGTAACCACAGATACGCAGTATTTT.

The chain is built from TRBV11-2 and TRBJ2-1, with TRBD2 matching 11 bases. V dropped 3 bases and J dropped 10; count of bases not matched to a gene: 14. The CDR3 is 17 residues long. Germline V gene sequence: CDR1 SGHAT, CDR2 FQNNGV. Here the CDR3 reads CASSFRGSGGAPREQFF. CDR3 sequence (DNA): TGTGCCAGCAGCTTTAGGGGTAGCGGGGGGGCCCCTAGAGAGCAGTTCTTC.

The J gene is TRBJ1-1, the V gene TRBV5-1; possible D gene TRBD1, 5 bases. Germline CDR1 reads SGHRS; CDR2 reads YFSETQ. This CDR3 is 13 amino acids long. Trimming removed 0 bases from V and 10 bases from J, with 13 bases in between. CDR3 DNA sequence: TGCGCCAGCAGCTTGGCCGGGGGAGGCGCAGCTTTCTTT. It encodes CASSLAGGGAAFF.

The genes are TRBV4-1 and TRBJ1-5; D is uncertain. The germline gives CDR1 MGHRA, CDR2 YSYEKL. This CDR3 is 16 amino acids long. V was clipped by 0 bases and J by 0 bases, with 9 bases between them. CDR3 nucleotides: TGCGCCAGCAGCCAAGATTTAAGCCATAGCAATCAGCCCCAGCATTTT. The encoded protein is CASSQDLSHSNQPQHF.

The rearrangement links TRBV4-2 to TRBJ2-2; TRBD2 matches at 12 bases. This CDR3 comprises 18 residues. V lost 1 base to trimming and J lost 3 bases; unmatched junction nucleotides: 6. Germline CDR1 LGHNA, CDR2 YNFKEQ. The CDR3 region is CASSQGLAGGQHTGELFF. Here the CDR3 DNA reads TGTGCCAGCAGCCAAGGTCTAGCGGGGGGGCAGCACACCGGGGAGCTGTTTTTT.

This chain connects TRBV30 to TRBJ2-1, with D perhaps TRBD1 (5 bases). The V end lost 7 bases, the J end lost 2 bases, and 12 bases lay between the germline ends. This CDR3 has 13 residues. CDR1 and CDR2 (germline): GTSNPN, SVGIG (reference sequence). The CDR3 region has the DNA TGTGCCTCGACAGAAGAGACCTACAATGAGCAGTTCTTC. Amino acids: CASTEETYNEQFF.

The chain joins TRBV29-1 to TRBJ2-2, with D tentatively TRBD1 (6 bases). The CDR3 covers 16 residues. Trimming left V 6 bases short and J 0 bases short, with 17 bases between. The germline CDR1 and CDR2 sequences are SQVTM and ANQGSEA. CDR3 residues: CSVVGQTNPNTGELFF. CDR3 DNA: TGCAGCGTAGTGGGACAAACCAACCCGAACACCGGGGAGCTGTTTTTT.

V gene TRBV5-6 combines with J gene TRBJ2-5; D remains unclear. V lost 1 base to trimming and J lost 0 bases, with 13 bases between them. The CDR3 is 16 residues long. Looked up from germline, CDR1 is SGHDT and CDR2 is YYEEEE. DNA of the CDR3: TGTGCCAGCAGCTTGTTTGTAGCCGTGTACCAAGAGACCCAGTACTTC. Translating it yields CASSLFVAVYQETQYF.

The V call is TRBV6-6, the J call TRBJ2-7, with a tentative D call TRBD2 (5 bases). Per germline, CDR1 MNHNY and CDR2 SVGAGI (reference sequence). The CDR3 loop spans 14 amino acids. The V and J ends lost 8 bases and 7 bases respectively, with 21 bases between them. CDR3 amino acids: CASANSGSLGEQYF. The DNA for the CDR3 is TGTGCCAGCGCAAACAGCGGCAGCCTCGGGGAGCAGTACTTC.

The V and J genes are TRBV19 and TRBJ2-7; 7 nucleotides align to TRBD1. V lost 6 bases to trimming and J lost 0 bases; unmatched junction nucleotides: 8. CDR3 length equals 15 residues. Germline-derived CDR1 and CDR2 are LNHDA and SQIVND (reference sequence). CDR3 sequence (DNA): TGTGCCAGTAGCCCACAGGGGACCCTCTCCTACGAGCAGTACTTC. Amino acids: CASSPQGTLSYEQYF.

CDR3 loop: CASSDSTGGHIYGYTF. The CDR3 region has the DNA TGTGCCAGCAGTGATTCGACAGGGGGGCATATCTATGGCTACACCTTC. The J gene is TRBJ1-2, the V gene TRBV27; TRBD1 agrees at 9 bases. Germline V gives CDR1 MNHEY, CDR2 SMNVEV (reference sequence). V gave up 5 bases and J gave up 4 bases; unmatched junction bases: 11. The CDR3 covers 16 residues.

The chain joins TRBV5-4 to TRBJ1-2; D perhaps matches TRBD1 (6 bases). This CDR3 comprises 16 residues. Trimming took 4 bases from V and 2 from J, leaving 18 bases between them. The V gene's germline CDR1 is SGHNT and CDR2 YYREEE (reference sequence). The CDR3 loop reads CASSPTGGASNYGYTF. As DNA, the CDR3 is TGTGCCAGCAGCCCCACTGGGGGGGCCTCCAACTATGGCTACACCTTC. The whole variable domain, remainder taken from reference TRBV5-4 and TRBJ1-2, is ETGVTQSPTHLIKTRGQQVTLRCSSQSGHNTVSWYQQALGQGPQFIFQYYREEENGRGNFPPRFSGLQFPNYSSELNVNALELDDSALYLCASSPTGGASNYGYTFGSGTRLTVV.